This T cell receptor (beta chain) was profiled in a study of cytomegalovirus exposure and HLA in healthy donors (dated by TCRdb to the late 2010s). A note on the overall study: In an earlier analysis of approximately 640 of the donors, around 300 Gb of sequence data and roughly 100 million unique TCR beta sequences from about 190 million T cells were reported. An early release that covered roughly 600 HLA-typed donors contained approximately 290 gigabases of sequencing data and 75 million to 100 million unique TCR sequences. Of the roughly 400 genotyped donors, roughly 80% fell in the genetic ancestry cluster associated with self-reported Caucasian donors. The study aimed to test whether signatures of past pathogen exposure could be identified by cataloging public T cell receptors. The T cell repertoires of 666 subjects were profiled by immunosequencing and related to cytomegalovirus serostatus. Along with the roughly 670-subject first cohort, a separate validation cohort of over a hundred different subjects was used. To predict cytomegalovirus infection status, the study brought together high-throughput TCR immunosequencing, statistical association of individual TCRs with disease status, and machine learning. A later analysis re-analyzed previously published TCR beta repertoires from roughly 690 donors and added high-resolution HLA genotyping to study TCR occurrence patterns. Rather than using new phenotypic data, the later analysis identified candidate immune exposures from TCR beta sequences and from how often those sequences occurred across donors. In an earlier analysis of 550 to 700 of the donors, high-throughput TCR beta sequencing was used to judge whether each TCR beta V gene segment behaved as functional or pseudogenic. Donor age, sex, ethnicity and CMV serostatus were compiled alongside the repertoire data. In a later genetic analysis, genome-wide SNP genotypes for about 55% of the 666 donors were used, and that subset was treated as a discovery cohort. All discovery cohort repertoires had been generated on a single sequencing platform. Class I and class II HLA loci were covered by the typing at four-digit resolution. Typing coverage varied by locus: roughly 629-630 donors for A, B, C, DRB1 and DQB1; roughly 560 for DQA1; around 570 for DPA1; roughly 450 for DPB1. Four or five DR-DQ haplotypes were handled as single units for association and clustering because linkage in the cohort was strong. On average, roughly 250,000 unique TCR beta nucleotide sequences were sequenced per donor among some 430 genotyped donors of the cohort, with around 19% of those sequences being non-productive.

Results the study describes overall, beyond this receptor: Because counts were too low, approximately 15 rarely observed V segments, including chromosome 9 orphons, were excluded from the earlier analysis of a few hundred of the donors. The study listed 150 to 200 TCR beta chains as associated with cytomegalovirus. At a false discovery rate of 0.05, a later analysis linked about 17,000 TCR beta sequences to specific HLA alleles. Linkage disequilibrium might explain the correlated functional status among segregating V segments, but an unknown experimental factor could not be ruled out. Some IMGT-functional V segments, including TRBV6-2 and TRBV6-3, could not be distinguished by the 87-base-pair reads and were therefore excluded. Most TCR sequences were seen in very few donors, while some public TCRs were found in many individuals. V-gene and J-gene trimming of TCR beta chains was associated with a missense DCLRE1C variant in a later genetic analysis, and the association was replicated in an independent cohort. When HLA alleles, especially DR and DQ, strongly co-occurred, attributing TCR associations to individual alleles was difficult. According to a later genetic analysis, donors in an Asian-associated ancestry cluster had fewer N-insertions in productive TCRs than the roughly 660-donor mean. In vitro tests confirmed that a few of the cytomegalovirus-associated TCR beta chains recognize cytomegalovirus antigens. In a later analysis, TCR association rates were found to vary across HLA loci, with the most associated TCRs seen for DRB1 alleles and the fewest for HLA-C alleles. The cohort was sequenced for TCR beta chains only, and without alpha or paired-chain data the features that could be detected were limited. A later analysis reported that several top co-occurrence clusters appeared linked to parvovirus B19, influenza, CMV and Epstein-Barr virus. In a later analysis, most CMV-associated TCR beta chains were found to appear HLA-restricted, with HLA associations seemingly driven largely by CMV exposure. In both the original and validation cohorts, the classifier was reported to diagnose cytomegalovirus status with high specificity and sensitivity. Compared with equally common non-associated chains, HLA-associated TCR beta chains in a later analysis were more clonally expanded and had lower generation probabilities. It was suggested by the authors that the approach could potentially be generalized to other disease states and immunological phenotypes. A further reported finding was that TCR beta sequences accurately predicted the HLA-A and HLA-B alleles for most subjects in the first cohort. Because HLA typing was missing for some donors at each locus, association tests included only the typed subset. Immune exposure information for the cohort was limited to CMV serostatus. The sequencing pipeline was judged likely to have produced a cluster of highly shared sequence variants as a technical artifact. In an earlier analysis of a few hundred of the donors, most TCR beta V segments were observed in productive rearrangements about 87% or about 30% of the time, broadly matching IMGT annotations. Sequencing depth was assumed to be roughly uniform across donors in the presence/absence analyses, though that assumption may not hold.

The germline V gene yields MNHEY for CDR1 and SVGAGI for CDR2. The V and J ends are trimmed by 7 bases and 0 bases, leaving 15 bases between them. The CDR3 contains 15 residues, cysteine and phenylalanine counted. Kept here is only the CDR3 DNA, which spans 45 bases and is read in frame from base 1. The library was generated by the immunoSEQ multiplex PCR assay. For the multiplex PCR, a mixture combining 60 forward primers for TCR Vbeta segments and 13 reverse primers for TCR Jbeta segments was used. A multiplex PCR assay on genomic DNA amplified the CDR3 region of rearranged TCR beta genes. The Illumina HiSeq System was used to sequence the amplified TCR beta libraries as 87-base-pair reads. Per the source publication's procedure: A later analysis tallied roughly 76 million unique TCR beta chains across the 600 to 700 repertoires, and roughly 11 million of those chains were shared by two or more donors. Raw reads were error-corrected and collapsed into unique sequences by a nearest-neighbor algorithm in which closely related sequences were merged to remove PCR and sequencing errors. CDR3 sequences were aligned to IMGT reference sequences to assign V, D and J gene segments. Each retained sequence needed at least a six-nucleotide match to both a V gene segment and a J gene segment. Rearrangements were called productive when the CDR3 lacked stop codons and stayed in frame with V and J; all others were non-productive. CDR3 was defined by IMGT convention, running from the second conserved V-encoded cysteine to the conserved J-encoded phenylalanine. In an earlier analysis of some 550 of the donors, sequences lacking an unambiguous match to a single V gene segment were excluded. In an earlier analysis of approximately 550 of the donors, V segments were called functional above 56.7% productive rearrangements and were called segregating when the between-donor standard deviation exceeded 5%. A statistical classification framework was built to diagnose cytomegalovirus status from the catalog of TCR beta chain sequences. V and J gene assignment, in a later analysis, came from comparing TCR nucleotide sequences with IMGT/GENE-DB human TR gene sequences. In a later analysis, CDR3 sequences and most-parsimonious VDJ recombination scenarios were assigned using the TCRdist pipeline. In a later analysis, each TCR beta chain was defined by its CDR3 amino acid sequence together with its V-gene family, and reads lacking a unique V-gene family were excluded. To address suspected cross-contamination and a sequencing artifact, a later analysis removed approximately 590 highly shared, low-generation-probability nucleotide sequences. In a later analysis, a clonal expansion index for each public chain was calculated from normalized within-repertoire ranks of inferred template counts. A later analysis computed generation probabilities with a VDJ recombination model fitted to out-of-frame rearrangements, and checked the results against IGoR. Hypergeometric tests were used in a later analysis to score TCR-TCR, TCR-HLA and TCR-CMV co-occurrence, with a repertoire-size bias correction applied to the TCR pairs. A later analysis estimated false discovery rates by permuting HLA or CMV assignments 20 times. In a later analysis, co-occurring TCRs were grouped using DBSCAN, with TCRdist sequence similarity added in when clustering inside HLA-allele-positive subsets. Co-occurrence clustering excluded repertoires with fewer than 30,000 or more than 120,000 public chains, plus five with anomalous nucleotide sharing. TCRdb holds this immuneACCESS table with in-frame rearrangements only. Some clones are missing; in checked studies, unresolved V genes explain under half, and the rest has no known cause. D and trimming were read from the DNA, whereas the V and J calls and clone size are those reported in that table. The sample table holds 150,000 to 200,000 clones, of which around 80% were seen once. The leading ten clones occupy approximately 1.5% of the sample.

The cohort was made up of approximately 670 healthy bone marrow donors. Cohort members were all nominally healthy when sampled, although unrecorded immune exposures were likely present. The donor tested CMV seropositive and was one of the 289 seropositive cohort members. A peripheral blood sample was collected from each donor, and TCR beta sequencing was performed on peripheral blood mononuclear cells. The Qiagen DNeasy Blood Extraction Kit was used to extract genomic DNA from the blood cell samples. Of note for this clone: What antigen it recognizes has not been identified. The sample holds no much larger clone one base away, and base qualities are not on file.

Specimen: PBMCs. This TCR was recovered from a woman younger than 45 in good health and CMV-seropositive. The rearrangement joined TRBV6-5 to TRBJ1-1, with the identity of the D gene unclear. The CDR3 has the sequence CASKLGRELNTEAFF. The bases are TGTGCCAGCAAACTGGGGAGGGAGCTGAACACTGAAGCTTTCTTT.